Below are 18 T cell receptor beta chains sequenced from a single sample in a study of T cell clusters in autoimmune cytopenias. One tube held mixed TRB-A and TRB-B primer pools for touch-down PCR. From its re-call of the multiplex PCR reads, TCRdb lists each CDR3 protein once, without DNA. Its listing shows over 6,500 distinct CDR3 sequences. Each sample's input was approximately 0.25 ug genomic DNA, 38,000 or so genome equivalents. These data were likewise used in another study, on T cell repertoires in aging, cancer and after chemotherapy.

The sequenced material came from peripheral blood. Receptors originate from a human donor in good health.

The chain's CDR3 is CASSYITSGDTQYF. The chain uses TRBV6-6 and TRBJ2-3; TCRdb returns TRBD2, unconfirmable since there is no DNA. The CDR3 totals 14 residues. CDR1 MNHNY and CDR2 SVGAGI come from the germline V gene (reference sequence).

The genes are TRBV7-6 and TRBJ2-7; absent DNA, TCRdb's TRBD2 call cannot be checked. Germline assignment: CDR1 SGHVS and CDR2 FNYEAQ. The CDR3 has 11 residues. The CDR3 region is CASSHGSEQYF.

V gene TRBV10-2 combines with J gene TRBJ2-1; TCRdb selects TRBD2, and the lack of DNA leaves this call unchecked. This CDR3 is 14 amino acids long. Per germline, CDR1 WSHSY and CDR2 SAAADI. The CDR3 reads CASSGRLAGDEQFF.

The chain has TRBV20-1 and TRBJ1-6; TCRdb's D call, TRBD1, is unchecked because there is no DNA. CDR3 length equals 15 residues. From germline, CDR1 is DFQATT and CDR2 SNEGSKA (reference sequence). The CDR3 protein is CSALGGAGLNSPLHF.

The V gene is TRBV18, the J gene TRBJ1-6; TCRdb designates TRBD1, a call that cannot be tested without DNA. CDR1 and CDR2 from the germline V gene are KGHSH and LQKENI. The CDR3 loop spans 15 amino acids. Here the CDR3 reads CASSPEGQGNSPLHF.

V usage is TRBV5-1 and J usage is TRBJ1-6; as DNA is missing, the TRBD1 call by TCRdb cannot be tested. CDR1 is SGHRS and CDR2 is YFSETQ in the germline V gene. CDR3 length equals 15 residues. CDR3 sequence: CASSMGTGNNSPLHF. Based on the CDR3 plus reference TRBV5-1 and TRBJ1-6, the full variable domain is KAGVTQTPRYLIKTRGQQVTLSCSPISGHRSVSWYQQTPGQGLQFLFEYFSETQRNKGNFPGRFSGRQFSNSRSEMNVSTLELGDSALYLCASSMGTGNNSPLHFGNGTRLTVT.

This sequence joins TRBV7-2 and TRBJ2-5. The CDR3 has 11 amino acids. Germline V gives CDR1 SGHTA, CDR2 FQGNSA. CDR3 residues: CASSQGLTQYF.

In terms of frequency, this clonotype is medium-sized. The chain couples TRBV19 to TRBJ2-5; TCRdb outputs TRBD1, but without DNA this stays unchecked. This CDR3 is built from 15 residues. Germline values: CDR1 LNHDA, CDR2 SQIVND (reference sequence). CDR3 amino acids: CASSKGQVKGETQYF.

This chain links TRBV30 with TRBJ2-3; TCRdb's D gene call, TRBD2, goes unchecked for lack of DNA. Per the germline V gene, CDR1 is GTSNPN and CDR2 is SVGIG (reference sequence). The CDR3 is made up of 14 amino acids. CDR3 amino acids: CAWDAGAGTDTQYF. Drawing the rest from reference TRBV30 and TRBJ2-3, the complete variable domain is SQTIHQWPATLVQPVGSPLSLECTVEGTSNPNLYWYRQAAGRGLQLLFYSVGIGQISSEVPQNLSASRPQDRQFILSSKKLLLSDSGFYLCAWDAGAGTDTQYFGPGTRLTVL.

By frequency, this clonotype registers medium-sized. CDR3 amino acids: CATSRLSSTAQDGYTF. J is TRBJ1-2 and V is TRBV15; TCRdb's D call of TRBD1 is untestable without DNA. There are 16 residues in the CDR3. From germline, CDR1 is LNHNV and CDR2 YYDKDF (reference sequence).

This chain connects TRBV18 to TRBJ2-3. This CDR3 region has 14 residues. Germline values: CDR1 KGHSH, CDR2 LQKENI. CDR3 residues: CASSRTGGKDTQYF.

V is TRBV7-2 and J is TRBJ2-4; TCRdb indicates TRBD2, and absent DNA this call remains unverified. This CDR3 spans 15 amino acids. CDR1 and CDR2 (germline): SGHTA, FQGNSA. The CDR3 is CASRLAGAGKNIQYF.

The rearrangement uses TRBV6-6 and TRBJ2-7; there is no DNA to check the TCRdb D call of TRBD1. Germline V gives CDR1 MNHNY, CDR2 SVGAGI (reference sequence). The CDR3 length is 16 residues. The CDR3 here is CAGSGTGESEFHEQYF.

The V gene is TRBV7-2, the J gene TRBJ2-5. The CDR3 runs to 11 residues. CDR1 SGHTA and CDR2 FQGNSA come from the germline V gene. The CDR3 sequence: CASRKTETQYF.

The genes are TRBV19 and TRBJ1-1; the TCRdb D gene call, TRBD1, has no DNA to confirm it. Germline V gene data show CDR1 as LNHDA and CDR2 as SQIVND (reference sequence). CDR3 length equals 15 residues. CDR3 amino acids: CASSIPGTGNTEAFF.

V is TRBV5-1 and J is TRBJ2-2; TCRdb outputs TRBD1, but without DNA this stays unchecked. CDR3 length: 17 amino acids. Per the germline V gene, CDR1 is SGHRS and CDR2 is YFSETQ. The CDR3 here is CASSPPQDPANTGELFF.

The V call is TRBV27, the J call TRBJ1-6. The CDR3 runs 19 residues. CDR1 is MNHEY, CDR2 SMNVEV, per germline (reference sequence). The CDR3 protein is CASSLIGASLSSYNSPLHF.

Frequency places this clonotype as medium-sized. CDR3 in amino acids: CASSLGTTYEQYF. The J gene is TRBJ2-7, the V gene TRBV11-2. There are 13 residues in the CDR3. From germline, CDR1 is SGHAT and CDR2 FQNNGV.